These T cell receptor beta chains were read from a single sample in a study of cytomegalovirus exposure and HLA in healthy donors. Generated by immunoSEQ multiplex PCR, the TCRdb table keeps only in-frame clones and is missing some. Here the sample spans under 200,000 clones, about 96% being singletons. The sample was PBMCs. These TCRs come from a woman aged 18-35 years in good health and CMV-seronegative. Each CDR3 is given without its conserved first and last residue.

>TRBV5-1|TRBJ1-4
ASTFRDTSSLSGEKLF
>TRBV6-6|TRBJ2-7
ASRTQGARYEQY
>TRBV5-3|TRBJ2-5
ARSSATGGETQY
>TRBV2|TRBJ2-1
ASRPFRGQDNEQF
>TRBV5-4|TRBJ2-5
ASSLALYKETQY
>TRBV21-1|TRBJ1-5
ASSNRGSVNQPQH
>TRBV28|TRBJ2-3
ASSERGGQHTQY
>TRBV7-2|TRBJ1-6
ASSLAGQGMGSPLH
>TRBV9|TRBJ2-2
ASSGTSGGELF
>TRBV5-1|TRBJ2-7
ASSLGWGDLYEQY
>TRBV9|TRBJ2-3
ASGRPGGSTDTQY
>TRBV5-1|TRBJ1-2
ASSLDGGGYGYT
>TRBV5-6|TRBJ1-2
ASSLPGFDYGYT
>TRBV5-6|TRBJ2-2
ASSRPRGPGKNTGELF
>TRBV7-8|TRBJ1-2
ASSLTQGYSGYT
>TRBV7-9|TRBJ1-2
ASSLGGRNYGYT
>TRBV7-2|TRBJ2-5
ASSSSGTSGEGGQETQY
>TRBV5-6|TRBJ2-1
ASSPWGRVYEQF
>TRBV6-5|TRBJ1-2
ASSQQGYGYT
>TRBV6-1|TRBJ1-3
ASSEAGERTIY
>TRBV6-5|TRBJ2-1
ASSYGGGNEQF
>TRBV4-3|TRBJ1-2
ASSQDRLGTGYYGYT
>TRBV7-6|TRBJ1-5
ASSHGRGRDQPQH
>TRBV6-5|TRBJ1-1
ASSPDRVNTEAF
>TRBV27|TRBJ2-5
ASSFQTGGVGTQY
>TRBV14|TRBJ1-4
ASSQDVDEKLF
>TRBV14|TRBJ2-1
ASSQGLGTGVRNEQF
>TRBV7-3|TRBJ2-1
ASSLTGQGANEQF
>TRBV7-2|TRBJ2-3
ASSPTGTSGGNTDTQY
>TRBV4-2|TRBJ2-7
ASSQDLLGGYEQY
>TRBV19|TRBJ1-5
ASRDSYQPQH
>TRBV2|TRBJ1-2
ASIVGRQGST
>TRBV7-9|TRBJ1-2
ASSLGLDYGYT
>TRBV2|TRBJ1-2
ASSGGQVYGYT
>TRBV4-2|TRBJ2-2
ASSQPDSNTGELF
>TRBV7-9|TRBJ2-3
ASRRDSSTDTQY
>TRBV6-1|TRBJ1-2
ASSEDSNYGYT
>TRBV4-1|TRBJ2-5
ASSPRLAGTQY
>TRBV7-3|TRBJ2-3
ASSLRRGGDTQY
>TRBV7-2|TRBJ2-3
ASSRSGRGPDTQY
>TRBV9|TRBJ2-2
ASSMSGGYPLQGGELF
>TRBV7-9|TRBJ2-5
ASSLPKVAGGWGETQY
>TRBV5-5|TRBJ2-3
ASSFMAGSTDTQY
>TRBV4-3|TRBJ1-1
ASSQDKGVKTEAF